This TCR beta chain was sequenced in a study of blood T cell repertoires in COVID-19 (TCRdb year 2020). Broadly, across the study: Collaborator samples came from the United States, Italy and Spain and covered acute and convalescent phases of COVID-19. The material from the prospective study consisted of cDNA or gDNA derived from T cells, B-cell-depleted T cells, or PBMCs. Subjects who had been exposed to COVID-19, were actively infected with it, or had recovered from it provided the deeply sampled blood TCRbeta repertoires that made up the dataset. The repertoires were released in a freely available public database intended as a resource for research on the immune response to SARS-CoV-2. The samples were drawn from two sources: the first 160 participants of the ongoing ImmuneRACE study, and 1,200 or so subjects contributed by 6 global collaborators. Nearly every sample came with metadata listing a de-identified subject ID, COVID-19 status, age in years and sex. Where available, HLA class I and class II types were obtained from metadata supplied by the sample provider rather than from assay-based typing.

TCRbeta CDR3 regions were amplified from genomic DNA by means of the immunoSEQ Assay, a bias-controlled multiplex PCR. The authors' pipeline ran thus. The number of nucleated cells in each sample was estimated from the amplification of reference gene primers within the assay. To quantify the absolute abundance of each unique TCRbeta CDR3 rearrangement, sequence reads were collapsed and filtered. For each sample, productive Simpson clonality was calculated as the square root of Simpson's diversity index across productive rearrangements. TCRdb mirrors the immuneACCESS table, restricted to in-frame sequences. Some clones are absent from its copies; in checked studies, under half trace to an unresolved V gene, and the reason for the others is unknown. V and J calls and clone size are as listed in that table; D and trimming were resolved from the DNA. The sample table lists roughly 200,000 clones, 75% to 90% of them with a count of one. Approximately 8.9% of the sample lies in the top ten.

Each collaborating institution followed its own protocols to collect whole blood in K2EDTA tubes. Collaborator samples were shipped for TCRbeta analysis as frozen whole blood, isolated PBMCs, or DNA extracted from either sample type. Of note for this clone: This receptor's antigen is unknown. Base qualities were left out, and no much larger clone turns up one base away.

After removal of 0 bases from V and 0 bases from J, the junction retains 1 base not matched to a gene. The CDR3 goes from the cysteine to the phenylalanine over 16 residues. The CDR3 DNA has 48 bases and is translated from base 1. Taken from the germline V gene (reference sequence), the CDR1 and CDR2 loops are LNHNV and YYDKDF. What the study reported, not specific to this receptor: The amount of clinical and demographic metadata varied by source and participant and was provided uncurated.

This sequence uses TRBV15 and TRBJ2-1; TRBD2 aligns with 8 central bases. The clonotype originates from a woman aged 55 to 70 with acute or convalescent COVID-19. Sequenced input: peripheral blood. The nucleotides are TGTGCCACCAGCAGAGAACTAGCGGTCTCCTACAATGAGCAGTTCTTC. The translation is CATSRELAVSYNEQFF. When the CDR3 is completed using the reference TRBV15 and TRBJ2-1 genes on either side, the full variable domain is DAMVIQNPRYQVTQFGKPVTLSCSQTLNHNVMYWYQQKSSQAPKLLFHYYDKDFNNEADTPDNFQSRRPNTSFCFLDIRSPGLGDTAMYLCATSRELAVSYNEQFFGPGTRLTVL.